The rows below give T cell receptor beta chains drawn from one sample of a study of blood T cell repertoires in COVID-19. Repertoires were generated with immunoSEQ multiplex PCR, while TCRdb's copy carries only in-frame clones and drops some. The data show approximately 220,000 clones, approximately 81% seen once. The source material was peripheral blood. These receptors came from a man aged 45 to 65 who had recovered from COVID-19. Both conserved end residues are part of each CDR3. D genes are given only for firm matches. Not all rows give a size; the values are once, few, many and, for expanded clones, a class.

J gene: TRBJ2-1; V gene: TRBV3-1/TRBV3-2; clone size: -; D gene: -; CDR3 protein: CASSSPSSYNEQFF; CDR3 DNA: TGTGCCAGCAGCAGTCCCAGCTCCTACAATGAGCAGTTCTTC
J gene: TRBJ2-3; V gene: TRBV9; clone size: -; D gene: TRBD2; CDR3 protein: CASSGRTSGTDTQYF; CDR3 DNA: TGTGCCAGCAGCGGCCGGACTAGCGGTACAGATACGCAGTATTTT
J gene: TRBJ1-6; V gene: TRBV3-1/TRBV3-2; clone size: -; D gene: TRBD1; CDR3 protein: CASSLETGGGNSPLHF; CDR3 DNA: TGTGCCAGCAGCCTTGAGACAGGGGGCGGCAATTCACCCCTCCACTTT
J gene: TRBJ1-1; V gene: TRBV18; clone size: -; D gene: -; CDR3 protein: CASSPLPQRDTEAFF; CDR3 DNA: TGTGCCAGCTCACCACTGCCCCAAAGAGACACTGAAGCTTTCTTT
J gene: TRBJ2-7; V gene: TRBV27; clone size: -; D gene: TRBD2; CDR3 protein: CASTPSGSPRSSYEQYF; CDR3 DNA: TGTGCCAGCACTCCTAGCGGGAGTCCCCGTAGCTCCTACGAGCAGTACTTC
J gene: TRBJ1-1; V gene: TRBV18; clone size: -; D gene: -; CDR3 protein: CASSPLGRDEAFF; CDR3 DNA: TGTGCCAGCTCACCACTCGGCAGGGATGAAGCTTTCTTT
J gene: TRBJ2-5; V gene: TRBV19; clone size: -; D gene: -; CDR3 protein: CASSMRSGPGETQYF; CDR3 DNA: TGTGCCAGTAGTATGAGGAGTGGACCAGGGGAGACCCAGTACTTC
J gene: TRBJ1-5; V gene: TRBV10-3; clone size: -; D gene: -; CDR3 protein: CAISQKDRIHSNQPQHF; CDR3 DNA: TGTGCCATCAGTCAAAAGGACAGAATACATAGCAATCAGCCCCAGCATTTT
J gene: TRBJ2-1; V gene: TRBV5-1; clone size: -; D gene: -; CDR3 protein: CASSSQGLGYNEQFF; CDR3 DNA: TGCGCCAGCAGCTCACAGGGTCTGGGGTACAATGAGCAGTTCTTC
J gene: TRBJ2-1; V gene: TRBV5-8; clone size: -; D gene: TRBD2; CDR3 protein: CASTLLRTSGDYNEQFF; CDR3 DNA: TGTGCCAGCACCCTCCTCCGTACTAGCGGAGATTACAATGAGCAGTTCTTC
J gene: TRBJ1-1; V gene: TRBV24-1; clone size: -; D gene: TRBD1; CDR3 protein: CATSAGGLKAFF; CDR3 DNA: TGTGCCACCAGTGCAGGGGGCCTTAAAGCTTTCTTT
J gene: TRBJ2-7; V gene: TRBV19; clone size: few; D gene: -; CDR3 protein: CASSILQQGSYEQYF; CDR3 DNA: TGTGCCAGTAGTATACTTCAACAGGGTTCCTACGAGCAGTACTTC
J gene: TRBJ2-5; V gene: TRBV30; clone size: -; D gene: -; CDR3 protein: CAWSVNYPPGKTQYF; CDR3 DNA: TGTGCCTGGAGTGTAAACTACCCGCCCGGAAAGACCCAGTACTTC
J gene: TRBJ2-3; V gene: TRBV3-1/TRBV3-2; clone size: -; D gene: -; CDR3 protein: CASSHRDNTDTQYF; CDR3 DNA: TGTGCCAGCAGCCACAGGGATAACACAGATACGCAGTATTTT
J gene: TRBJ2-2; V gene: TRBV30; clone size: -; D gene: TRBD2; CDR3 protein: CAWSLPGLAGVTGELFF; CDR3 DNA: TGTGCCTGGTCCCTCCCCGGACTAGCGGGAGTCACCGGGGAGCTGTTTTTT
J gene: TRBJ2-3; V gene: TRBV21-1; clone size: -; D gene: -; CDR3 protein: CASSKRGMFPDTQYF; CDR3 DNA: TGTGCCAGCAGCAAAAGGGGTATGTTCCCAGATACGCAGTATTTT
J gene: TRBJ1-3; V gene: TRBV7-8; clone size: -; D gene: -; CDR3 protein: CASSRGQPLGNTIYF; CDR3 DNA: TGTGCCAGCAGCCGTGGACAGCCGCTGGGAAACACCATATATTTT
J gene: TRBJ2-3; V gene: TRBV9; clone size: -; D gene: -; CDR3 protein: CASSPQLAGSTDTQYF; CDR3 DNA: TGTGCCAGCAGCCCTCAGTTGGCGGGAAGCACAGATACGCAGTATTTT
J gene: TRBJ1-6; V gene: TRBV3-1/TRBV3-2; clone size: few; D gene: TRBD1; CDR3 protein: CASSQRQGPSPLHF; CDR3 DNA: TGTGCCAGCAGCCAACGACAGGGCCCTTCACCCCTCCACTTT
J gene: TRBJ1-2; V gene: TRBV27; clone size: -; D gene: TRBD1; CDR3 protein: CASSLSRQGDYGYTF; CDR3 DNA: TGTGCCAGCAGTTTATCGAGGCAGGGGGACTATGGCTACACCTTC
J gene: TRBJ2-7; V gene: TRBV3-1/TRBV3-2; clone size: -; D gene: TRBD1; CDR3 protein: CASSPGQGAYYEQYF; CDR3 DNA: TGTGCCAGCAGCCCTGGACAGGGGGCCTACTACGAGCAGTACTTC
J gene: TRBJ1-5; V gene: TRBV2; clone size: few; D gene: -; CDR3 protein: CASGNTGGQPQHF; CDR3 DNA: TGTGCCAGCGGTAACACCGGCGGTCAGCCCCAGCATTTT
J gene: TRBJ1-1; V gene: TRBV5-1; clone size: -; D gene: -; CDR3 protein: CASRTVMNTEAFF; CDR3 DNA: TGCGCCAGCCGGACAGTCATGAACACTGAAGCTTTCTTT